Below, 10 T cell receptor beta chains from the same sample are listed, as sequenced in a study of T cell changes during pregnancy in multiple sclerosis. The data were produced by immunoSEQ multiplex PCR, yet TCRdb's version contains in-frame clones alone and is incomplete. This sample carries tens of thousands of clones, roughly nine tenths of them seen once, and the ten largest clones take less than 0.7%. The material sequenced was CD4+ T cells from peripheral blood mononuclear cells, taken in the first trimester of pregnancy. The receptors come from a female donor with multiple sclerosis, enrolled in a pregnancy study.

This rearrangement joins TRBV18 to TRBJ2-2; a possible D gene is TRBD1 (6 bases). Germline loops: CDR1 KGHSH, CDR2 LQKENI. This CDR3 region has 14 residues. With 1 base removed from V and 3 bases from J, the gap between germline ends came to 6 bases. CDR3 coding DNA: TGTGCCAGCTCACCACGGGGGCACACCGGGGAGCTGTTTTTT. This sequence encodes CASSPRGHTGELFF.

This chain's CDR3 is CASSPPMYQETQYF. CDR3 bases: TGTGCCAGCAGCCCCCCCATGTACCAAGAGACCCAGTACTTC. The chain combines TRBV7-8 with TRBJ2-5; the D is unclear. The CDR3 runs 14 residues. V lost 5 bases and J lost 0, with 10 bases in between. The germline gives CDR1 SGHVS, CDR2 FQNEAQ.

This chain uses TRBV7-3 with TRBJ2-7; D is possibly TRBD2 (6 bases). V dropped 3 bases and J dropped 1 base, with 10 bases sitting between them. The CDR3 has 14 amino acids. The germline CDR1 and CDR2 sequences are SGHTA and FQGTGA. The CDR3 nucleotides read TGTGCCAGCAGCTTTTCGCGGGGATCCTACGAGCAGTACTTC. Translating it yields CASSFSRGSYEQYF.

This rearrangement joins TRBV19 to TRBJ2-5; 7 bases line up with TRBD1. Germline-derived CDR1 and CDR2 are LNHDA and SQIVND (reference sequence). V lost 6 bases to trimming and J lost 5 bases; unmatched junction nucleotides: 9. The CDR3 consists of 14 residues. The CDR3 DNA sequence: TGTGCCAGTAGCTTAGGACAGGAGAGGGAGACCCAGTACTTC. Translating it yields CASSLGQERETQYF.

The chain joins TRBV13 to TRBJ2-7; possible D gene TRBD1, 11 bases. This CDR3 comprises 21 residues. The germline V gene encodes CDR1 PRHDT and CDR2 FYEKMQ (reference sequence). Trimming removed 3 bases at V and 3 bases at J, with 33 bases between. CDR3 sequence: CASSFGTGGINPLAGDYEQYF. Here the CDR3 DNA reads TGTGCCAGCAGCTTTGGGACAGGGGGTATTAACCCCCTAGCGGGAGACTACGAGCAGTACTTC. The entire variable domain, with the rest obtained from reference TRBV13 and TRBJ2-7, is as follows: AAGVIQSPRHLIKEKRETATLKCYPIPRHDTVYWYQQGPGQDPQFLISFYEKMQSDKGSIPDRFSAQQFSDYHSELNMSSLELGDSALYFCASSFGTGGINPLAGDYEQYFGPGTRLTVT.

The chain couples TRBV11-2 to TRBJ2-3; 8 bases agree with TRBD2. The CDR3 has 17 residues. Germline CDR1 is SGHAT and CDR2 is FQNNGV. The V segment lost 2 bases and the J segment 1 base; nucleotides outside the gene matches: 8. For the CDR3, the DNA is TGTGCCAGCAGCTTAAGACCGGGAGGGCCGGGCACAGATACGCAGTATTTT. It codes for CASSLRPGGPGTDTQYF. Complete variable domain (other parts from reference TRBV11-2 and TRBJ2-3): EAGVAQSPRYKIIEKRQSVAFWCNPISGHATLYWYQQILGQGPKLLIQFQNNGVVDDSQLPKDRFSAERLKGVDSTLKIQPAKLEDSAVYLCASSLRPGGPGTDTQYFGPGTRLTVL.

This clone appeared a single time. The rearrangement joins TRBV25-1 to TRBJ2-2; maybe TRBD1 (6 bases). Trimming shortened V by 5 bases and J by 6 bases, and 13 bases separated the two germline ends. This CDR3 has 14 amino acids. Germline CDR1 reads MGHDK; CDR2 reads SYGVNS. The CDR3 DNA reads TGTGCCAGCAGTACGATACAGGGTGCCGGGGAGCTGTTTTTT. It specifies CASSTIQGAGELFF.

The chain carries TRBV4-1 and TRBJ2-1; 9 nucleotides match TRBD2. The CDR3 runs to 17 residues. The germline V gene has CDR1 MGHRA and CDR2 YSYEKL. Germline trimming cut 2 bases from V and 1 base from J; bases unmatched to any gene: 6. CDR3 amino acids: CASSQLIAGVSYNEQFF. Here the CDR3 DNA reads TGCGCCAGCAGCCAACTGATAGCGGGAGTGTCCTACAATGAGCAGTTCTTC.

V and J are TRBV7-6 and TRBJ2-7, with 11 positions matching TRBD2. Germline CDR1 reads SGHVS; CDR2 reads FNYEAQ. The J segment lost 8 bases and the V segment lost 1 base, leaving 7 bases of the junction unmatched. The CDR3 runs to 15 residues. CDR3 nucleotides: TGTGCCAGCAGCTTAGGGGGACTAGCGGCGATGAAGCAGTACTTC. Translating gives CASSLGGLAAMKQYF.

In this sample, this clone turned up once. V gene TRBV4-3 combines with J gene TRBJ2-7; 8 positions match TRBD1. Germline V gene lookup returns CDR1 LGHNA and CDR2 YSLEER. The V and J ends lost 1 base and 2 bases, in that order; junction bases with no gene match: 7. This CDR3 is 16 amino acids long. CDR3 loop: CASSQAVTGAAYEQYF. The CDR3 DNA sequence: TGCGCCAGCAGCCAAGCGGTGACAGGGGCCGCCTACGAGCAGTACTTC.